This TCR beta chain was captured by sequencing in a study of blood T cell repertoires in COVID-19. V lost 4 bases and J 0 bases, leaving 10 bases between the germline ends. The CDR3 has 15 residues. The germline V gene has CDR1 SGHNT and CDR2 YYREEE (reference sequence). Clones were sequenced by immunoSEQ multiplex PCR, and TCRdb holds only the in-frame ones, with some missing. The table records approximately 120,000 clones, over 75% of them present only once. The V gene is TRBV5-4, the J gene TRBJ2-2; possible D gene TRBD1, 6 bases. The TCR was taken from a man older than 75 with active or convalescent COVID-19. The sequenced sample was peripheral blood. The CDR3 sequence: CASSGQGPNTGELFF. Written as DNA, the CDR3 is TGTGCCAGCAGCGGGCAGGGGCCGAACACCGGGGAGCTGTTTTTT.